This T cell receptor (beta chain) was identified during a study of CD4 T cells in relation to SARS-CoV-2 and coronaviruses. CD4+ T cells from unexposed donors were obtained before the COVID-19 pandemic (2011-2018). CD4+ T cells were isolated from the cells after around 10 days of culture. In this sample, this clone is medium-sized. As yet, its antigen is unknown. Germline V gene sequence: CDR1 SGHAT, CDR2 FQNNGV. V gave up 7 bases and J gave up 0 bases; unmatched junction bases: 9. The length of the CDR3 is 15 residues. The protocol was immunoSEQ multiplex PCR, while the TCRdb copy is restricted to in-frame clones and leaves out a portion. The sample holds some 19,000 clones, 77% seen once.

The specimen sequenced was CD4+ T cells from PBMCs, cultured in vitro. This sequence originates from a human donor in good health. The chain recombines TRBV11-2 with TRBJ2-7, with TRBD1 matching 7 bases. CDR3 coding DNA: TGTGCCAGCACTCGAGGGGGCACCCCCTCCTACGAGCAGTACTTC. It codes for CASTRGGTPSYEQYF.